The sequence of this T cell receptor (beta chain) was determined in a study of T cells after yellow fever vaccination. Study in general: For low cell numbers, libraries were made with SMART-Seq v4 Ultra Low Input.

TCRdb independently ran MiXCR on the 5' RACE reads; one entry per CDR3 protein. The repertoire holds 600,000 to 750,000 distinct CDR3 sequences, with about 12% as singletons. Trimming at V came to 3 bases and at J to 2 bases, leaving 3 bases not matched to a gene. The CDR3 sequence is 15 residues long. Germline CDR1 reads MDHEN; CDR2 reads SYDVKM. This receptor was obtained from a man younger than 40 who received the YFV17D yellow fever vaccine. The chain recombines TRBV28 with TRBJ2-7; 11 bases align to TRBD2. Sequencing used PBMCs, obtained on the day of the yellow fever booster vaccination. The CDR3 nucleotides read TGTGCCAGCAGTTTTTCGACTAGCGGGACCTACGAGCAGTACTTC. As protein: CASSFSTSGTYEQYF.